The 8 T cell receptor beta chains below come from one sample, sequenced in a study of technical replicates of blood from a handful of donors. Data came from immunoSEQ multiplex PCR; TCRdb stores just in-frame clones and leaves some out. In the table there are 68,000 or so clones, roughly 90% of which are singletons. Sequences were obtained from PBMCs. The receptors shown here come from a human donor in good health. Some clones in this sample may be carry-over from other donors' samples.

The chain employs TRBV6-6 and TRBJ1-6, with a weak D call TRBD1 (5 bases). CDR3 length equals 16 residues. Germline CDR1 is MNHNY and CDR2 is SVGAGI (reference sequence). V gave up 2 bases and J gave up 8 bases, with 16 bases separating them. Here the CDR3 DNA reads TGTGCCAGCAGTTACGATGCAGGGCCTGATCATTCACCCCTCCACTTT. Its protein is CASSYDAGPDHSPLHF.

The V gene is TRBV2, the J gene TRBJ2-1; D is ambiguous. The germline V gene has CDR1 SNHLY and CDR2 FYNNEI. V was clipped by 3 bases and J by 14 bases, with 11 bases between them. The CDR3 contains 11 residues. The CDR3 sequence: CASSDGSYKFF. As DNA, the CDR3 is TGTGCCAGCAGTGATGGCTCTTATAAGTTCTTC.

The V gene is TRBV19, the J gene TRBJ2-7, with 8 bases lining up with TRBD1. Trimming took 7 bases from V and 2 from J; bases not matched to a gene: 10. The CDR3 totals 15 residues. Germline-derived CDR1 and CDR2 are LNHDA and SQIVND (reference sequence). The CDR3 reads CASKETGVSPYEQYF. Written as DNA, the CDR3 is TGTGCCAGTAAGGAGACAGGGGTCAGTCCCTACGAGCAGTACTTC.

V gene TRBV30 combines with J gene TRBJ1-2; possible D gene TRBD1, 6 bases. Looked up from germline, CDR1 is GTSNPN and CDR2 is SVGIG (reference sequence). CDR3 length: 14 residues. V was trimmed by 2 bases and J by 4 bases, leaving 14 bases between them. The CDR3 reads CAWSSGGASYGYTF. The CDR3 region has the DNA TGTGCCTGGAGTTCGGGGGGGGCCAGCTATGGCTACACCTTC.

The V gene is TRBV6-1, the J gene TRBJ2-2; 7 bases align to TRBD2. The CDR3 runs 14 residues. Germline CDR1 reads MNHNS; CDR2 reads SASEGT. Unmatched junction bases numbered 6, after V lost 7 bases and J lost 4 bases. CDR3: CASTLGGGTGELFF. CDR3 DNA sequence: TGTGCCAGCACCCTTGGGGGGGGCACCGGGGAGCTGTTTTTT.

This clone was seen a single time. The CDR3 DNA reads as TGCGCCAGCAGCCAGGATGCAGTAGCGGGGTGGTACACCGGGGAGCTGTTTTTT. Protein sequence: CASSQDAVAGWYTGELFF. This chain joins TRBV4-3 and TRBJ2-2, with TRBD2 matching 8 bases. CDR3 length: 18 amino acids. The V segment lost 3 bases and the J segment 3 bases; nucleotides outside the gene matches: 12. Looked up from germline, CDR1 is LGHNA and CDR2 is YSLEER.

V is TRBV5-6 and J is TRBJ1-5; TRBD1 matches at 7 bases. The CDR3 loop spans 14 amino acids. The trim removed 0 bases at V and 5 bases at J, leaving 2 bases unmatched. The germline CDR1 and CDR2 sequences are SGHDT and YYEEEE. The CDR3 region is CASSLGQGHQPQHF. CDR3 nucleotides: TGTGCCAGCAGCTTGGGACAGGGCCATCAGCCCCAGCATTTT.

A remark on this clone: Being one base from a much bigger clone, this may be a read error. This chain connects TRBV10-3 to TRBJ1-2, with TRBD1 matching 8 bases. J was trimmed by 1 base and V by 6 bases; bases with no gene match: 4. Germline V lookup: CDR1 ENHRY, CDR2 SYGVKD. The CDR3 has 14 amino acids. The CDR3 protein is CAIRGQGVNYGYTF. In DNA, the CDR3 is TGTGCCATCAGAGGACAGGGAGTTAACTATGGCTACACCTTC.